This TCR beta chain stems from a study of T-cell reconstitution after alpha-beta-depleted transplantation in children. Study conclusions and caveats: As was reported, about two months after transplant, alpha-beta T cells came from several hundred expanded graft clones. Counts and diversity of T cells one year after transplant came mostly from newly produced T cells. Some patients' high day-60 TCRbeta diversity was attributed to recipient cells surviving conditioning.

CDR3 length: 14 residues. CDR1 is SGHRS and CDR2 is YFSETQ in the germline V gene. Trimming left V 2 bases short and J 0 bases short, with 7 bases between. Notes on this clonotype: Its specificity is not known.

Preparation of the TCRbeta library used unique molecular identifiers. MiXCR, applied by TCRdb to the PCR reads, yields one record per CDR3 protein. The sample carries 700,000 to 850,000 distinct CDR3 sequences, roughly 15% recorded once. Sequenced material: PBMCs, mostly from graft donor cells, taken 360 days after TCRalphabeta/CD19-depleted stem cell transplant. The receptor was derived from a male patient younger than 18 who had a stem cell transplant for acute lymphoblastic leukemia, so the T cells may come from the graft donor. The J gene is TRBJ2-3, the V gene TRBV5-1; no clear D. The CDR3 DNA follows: TGCGCCAGCAGCTTTATACCTAGCACAGATACGCAGTATTTT. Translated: CASSFIPSTDTQYF.